Detailed here is one T cell receptor beta chain. The CDR3 totals 17 residues. Trimming took 5 bases from V and 5 from J, leaving 25 bases between them. Germline V lookup: CDR1 SGHTA, CDR2 FQGNSA. This record belongs to a study of blood T cell repertoires in COVID-19. At the level of the study: The United States, Italy and Spain were the sources of the acute and convalescent COVID-19 samples. The analysed material was cDNA or gDNA that came from T cells, B-cell-depleted T cells, or PBMCs.

In the original analysis: Amplification with reference gene primers provided the estimates of nucleated cell counts. Assay used: immunoSEQ multiplex PCR; TCRdb lists only in-frame clones, some missing. V, J and clone size derive from that table, while D and trimming were established from the DNA sequence. The sample has about 110,000 clones, just under 90% seen once. V gene TRBV7-2 combines with J gene TRBJ2-7, with a weak D call TRBD1 (7 bases). This receptor was obtained from a human donor in a cohort sampled during active COVID-19. Sequenced input: peripheral blood. The CDR3 here is CASSAVGGYRGRHEQYF. DNA of the CDR3: TGTGCCAGCAGCGCCGTGGGGGGTTATAGGGGGCGCCACGAGCAGTACTTC.